The 5 T cell receptor beta chains below all came from one sample that was sequenced in a study of cytomegalovirus exposure and HLA in healthy donors (TCRdb year 2017). Libraries were constructed by the immunoSEQ multiplex PCR assay. The multiplex PCR relied on a mix of 60 forward primers for TCR Vbeta segments and 13 reverse primers for TCR Jbeta segments. In TCRdb, the immuneACCESS table is reduced to in-frame sequences with V and J assigned. These tables do not hold every clone; where another copy was compared, an unresolved V gene accounts for under half, and the others remain unexplained. The sample profile shows about 99,000 clones; almost 80% of them were found once. The ten biggest clones cover roughly 6% of the sample. Sample: PBMCs. These receptors were obtained from a man aged 55 to 70 in good health and CMV-seropositive.

The rearrangement joins TRBV6-1 to TRBJ2-7; 9 positions match TRBD2. The CDR3 spans 16 residues. Germline V gives CDR1 MNHNS, CDR2 SASEGT. The ends lost 4 bases at V and 3 bases at J; junction bases unmatched: 10. The CDR3 region has the DNA TGTGCCAGCAGTGGGATTCGACTAGCGGCGAGCTACGAGCAGTACTTC. Residues: CASSGIRLAASYEQYF.

The chain has TRBV18 and TRBJ2-7; unclear D gene. This CDR3 region has 14 residues. Trimming removed 3 bases at V and 3 bases at J, with 12 bases between. CDR1 and CDR2 from the germline V gene are KGHSH and LQKENI. CDR3 in DNA: TGTGCCAGCTCACCCCGTTCACCAGGCTACGAGCAGTACTTC. Translating it yields CASSPRSPGYEQYF.

This clone was observed a few times. The chain employs TRBV6-1 and TRBJ2-1; 7 nucleotides agree with TRBD1. The V segment lost 7 bases and the J segment 7 bases; nucleotides outside the gene matches: 13. The germline CDR1 and CDR2 sequences are MNHNS and SASEGT. This CDR3 spans 15 amino acids. The CDR3 sequence: CASIRQGAPVNEQFF. Written as DNA, the CDR3 is TGTGCCAGCATACGACAGGGAGCCCCGGTGAATGAGCAGTTCTTC.

This chain connects TRBV28 to TRBJ2-7; possible D gene TRBD2, 6 bases. The ends were cut back, 7 bases at V and 3 bases at J, with 16 bases in the middle. Germline V gives CDR1 MDHEN, CDR2 SYDVKM. The CDR3 contains 14 residues. The CDR3 coding sequence is TGTGCCAGCACCCAGGGCGGGATAAACTACGAGCAGTACTTC. Protein: CASTQGGINYEQYF.

This clone was detected a few times. V and J are TRBV28 and TRBJ1-1; unclear D gene. V was shortened by 5 bases and J by 0 bases, with 7 bases between the two germline ends. Germline values: CDR1 MDHEN, CDR2 SYDVKM. CDR3 length equals 13 residues. CDR3 sequence reads: CASSAPLNTEAFF. In nucleotides, the CDR3 is TGTGCCAGCAGTGCGCCTTTGAACACTGAAGCTTTCTTT.